This TCR beta chain originates from a study of blood T cell repertoires in COVID-19. Study context: Sites across the United States, Italy and Spain contributed samples from acute and convalescent COVID-19.

Method: immunoSEQ multiplex PCR; TCRdb's copy keeps in-frame clones and lacks some. The table shows around 64,000 clones, with 80% to 90% occurring only once. The sequence was obtained from a man aged 30-40 years with acute or convalescent COVID-19. The specimen was peripheral blood.

CDR3 nucleotides: TGTGCCAGCAGTGAACGTAACTATGGCTACACCTTC. It yields the protein CASSERNYGYTF. J is TRBJ1-2 and V is TRBV6-1; D gene unclear. The CDR3 covers 12 residues. Germline V gene data show CDR1 as MNHNS and CDR2 as SASEGT. V lost 2 bases to trimming and J lost 1 base, with 2 bases between them.